What follows are 22 T cell receptor beta chains derived from one specimen sequenced in a study of human T cells and chemical hapten exposure. TCRdb fed the RACE reads into MiXCR, producing one record per CDR3 protein. The data contain 75,000 to 90,000 distinct CDR3 sequences, over 9% of them singletons. Described time point: patch test 1, 2 weeks after DPC sensitization. The sample's treatment: therapeutic diphenylcyclopropenone sensitization with weekly scalp DPC. The material sequenced was whole blood, taken in connection with sensitization to the hapten diphenylcyclopropenone (DPC). All receptors come from a woman aged 45-59 years with alopecia areata. Some clones in this sample may be carry-over from other donors' samples.

This clonotype was counted only a few times. The genes are TRBV10-3 and TRBJ1-1, with D possibly matching TRBD1 (5 bases). Germline CDR1 is ENHRY and CDR2 is SYGVKD. The germline V and J ends were trimmed by 6 bases and 4 bases, with 18 bases remaining between them. The CDR3 extends over 15 amino acids. DNA of the CDR3: TGTGCCATCAGGGACCCCCCTAGGGGATCCACTGAAGCTTTCTTT. It specifies CAIRDPPRGSTEAFF.

This clonotype came up a few times. CDR3 nucleotides: TGCAGCGTTGAAGATCGAGCGGGGGATCCCTACGAGCAGTACTTC. Translation gives CSVEDRAGDPYEQYF. This rearrangement joins TRBV29-1 to TRBJ2-7, with TRBD2 matching over 8 bases. V was clipped by 0 bases and J by 2 bases; unmatched bases: 6. CDR3 length equals 15 residues. Germline CDR1 is SQVTM and CDR2 is ANQGSEA.

This clonotype was observed a few times. V and J are TRBV19 and TRBJ2-4; TRBD1 might be the D (6 bases). CDR1 and CDR2 (germline): LNHDA, SQIVND (reference sequence). The CDR3 has 14 residues. V was clipped by 5 bases and J by 5 bases, with 13 bases between them. The DNA for the CDR3 is TGTGCCAGTAGTCCCGAACCAGGGGAAAACATTCAGTACTTC. Translated, it gives CASSPEPGENIQYF.

This clonotype was seen at least ten times. The chain recombines TRBV30 with TRBJ2-1; 11 nucleotides line up with TRBD2. Germline V gene lookup returns CDR1 GTSNPN and CDR2 SVGIG (reference sequence). V shed 2 bases and J 9 bases; nucleotides not matched to a gene: 6. The CDR3 has 14 amino acids. The chain's CDR3 is CAWSRLAGGTEQFF. The DNA of the CDR3 is TGTGCCTGGAGTAGGCTAGCGGGAGGCACTGAGCAGTTCTTC.

This chain joins TRBV24-1 and TRBJ2-1; 9 positions agree with TRBD2. The ends lost 4 bases at V and 1 base at J; junction bases unmatched: 4. The CDR3 is 16 amino acids. CDR1 and CDR2 from the germline V gene are KGHDR and SFDVKD. This CDR3 reads CATSDPSGASYNEQFF. CDR3 in DNA: TGTGCCACCAGTGACCCTAGCGGGGCATCCTACAATGAGCAGTTCTTC.

This clonotype was picked up a small number of times. The CDR3 bases are TGTGCCAGCAGCCAAGGGCCGGGTAGCAGCTACGAGCAGTACTTC. Its translation: CASSQGPGSSYEQYF. The chain employs TRBV3-1 and TRBJ2-7; D is undetermined. The CDR3 sequence is 15 residues long. The germline V gene has CDR1 LGHDT and CDR2 YNNKEL (reference sequence). Trimming removed 1 base from V and 3 bases from J, with 13 bases in between.

This clonotype was detected a few times. The chain recombines TRBV2 with TRBJ2-5; 9 bases are a match to TRBD1. Germline V CDR1 and CDR2: SNHLY, FYNNEI. V shed 4 bases, J shed 5 bases, and the junction held 5 bases outside the gene matches. The CDR3 has 14 amino acids. CDR3 sequence reads: CASSVETGGETQYF. The DNA of the CDR3 is TGTGCCAGCAGTGTGGAGACAGGGGGGGAGACCCAGTACTTC.

The chain combines TRBV18 with TRBJ2-7; D is perhaps TRBD1 or TRBD2 (5 bases each). The V end lost 7 bases, the J end lost 6 bases, and 13 bases lay between the germline ends. The CDR3 length is 12 residues. CDR1 is KGHSH and CDR2 is LQKENI in the germline V gene. The CDR3 coding sequence is TGTGCCAGCTTCTCGACGGGGCCCGAGCAGTACTTC. It codes for CASFSTGPEQYF. The full variable domain, its missing parts supplied by reference TRBV18 and TRBJ2-7, is NAGVMQNPRHLVRRRGQEARLRCSPMKGHSHVYWYRQLPEEGLKFMVYLQKENIIDESGMPKERFSAEFPKEGPSILRIQQVVRGDSAAYFCASFSTGPEQYFGPGTRLTVT.

A few counts support this clonotype. The V and J genes are TRBV6-5 and TRBJ2-3; a weak D match, TRBD2 (6 bases). This CDR3 is 12 amino acids long. V was cut by 8 bases and J by 4 bases, with 10 bases left in between. In germline, CDR1 is MNHEY, CDR2 SVGAGI. CDR3 coding DNA: TGTGCCAGCGGCCGGAGGGCAGATACGCAGTATTTT. Translation: CASGRRADTQYF.

CDR3 coding DNA: TGCGCCAGCAGCCACGACCGGGACAGGGTATCTGGGGCCAACGTCCTGACTTTC. It is translated as CASSHDRDRVSGANVLTF. The V gene is TRBV4-1, the J gene TRBJ2-6; 9 bases are a match to TRBD1. The CDR3 extends over 18 amino acids. Germline V gene data show CDR1 as MGHRA and CDR2 as YSYEKL. V gave up 3 bases and J gave up 1 base; unmatched junction bases: 7.

The V call is TRBV11-2, the J call TRBJ2-4; 7 bases are a match to TRBD2. The J segment lost 4 bases and the V segment lost 5 bases, leaving 5 bases of the junction unmatched. This CDR3 spans 14 amino acids. Germline CDR1 is SGHAT and CDR2 is FQNNGV. This CDR3 is CASSPHGGKNIQYF. CDR3 in DNA: TGTGCCAGCAGCCCTCACGGGGGGAAAAACATTCAGTACTTC.

This clonotype was counted a few times. This chain links TRBV5-1 with TRBJ2-1; D ambiguous. The CDR3 covers 13 residues. Germline values: CDR1 SGHRS, CDR2 YFSETQ. Trimming removed 0 bases at V and 8 bases at J, with 9 bases between. CDR3 sequence: CASSLDGYDEQFF. CDR3 DNA: TGCGCCAGCAGCTTGGACGGGTACGATGAGCAGTTCTTC.

This clonotype occurred a few times. The J gene is TRBJ2-1, the V gene TRBV5-5, with TRBD2 matching 14 bases. J was trimmed by 0 bases and V by 4 bases; bases with no gene match: 6. Germline loops: CDR1 SGHKS, CDR2 YYEKEE (reference sequence). The CDR3 contains 18 residues. In nucleotides, the CDR3 is TGTGCCAGCAGCCGCAGGGGACTAGCGGGAGTCTCCTACAATGAGCAGTTCTTC. It encodes CASSRRGLAGVSYNEQFF.

The rearrangement links TRBV11-2 to TRBJ2-1; 8 nucleotides align to TRBD2. This CDR3 has 18 amino acids. J lost 6 bases, V lost 1 base, and 14 bases had no gene match. From germline, CDR1 is SGHAT and CDR2 FQNNGV. CDR3: CASSLVLFRGRTGNEQFF. The CDR3 DNA sequence: TGTGCCAGCAGCTTAGTTCTATTTCGCGGGAGGACGGGCAATGAGCAGTTCTTC.

This clonotype was counted only a few times. The J gene is TRBJ2-7, the V gene TRBV6-5; a possible D gene is TRBD2 (5 bases). The V end was cut by 9 bases, the J end by 2 bases, with 11 bases between. Germline lookup yields CDR1 MNHEY and CDR2 SVGAGI. The CDR3 contains 12 residues. This CDR3 reads CARTGTTYEQYF. In DNA, the CDR3 is TGTGCCAGGACGGGAACTACCTACGAGCAGTACTTC.

This chain uses TRBV6-6 with TRBJ2-1; D possibly uses TRBD1 or TRBD2 (5 bases each). The CDR3 totals 12 residues. The germline V gene encodes CDR1 MNHNY and CDR2 SVGAGI (reference sequence). V lost 6 bases and J 8 bases, leaving 11 bases between the germline ends. CDR3 in DNA: TGTGCCAGCAGCTGGGACGGGGATGAGCAGTTCTTC. It codes for CASSWDGDEQFF.

As concerns this clonotype: A clone one base away is much larger, so this may be a read error. This chain joins TRBV11-2 and TRBJ2-7, with 8 bases fitting TRBD1. The CDR3 loop spans 14 amino acids. The germline V gene encodes CDR1 SGHAT and CDR2 FQNNGV. The CDR3 DNA reads TGTGCCAGCAGCTCCCGGGACAGGAGCTACGAGCGGTACTTC. It translates to CASSSRDRSYERYF.

V is TRBV2 and J is TRBJ2-3; D unresolved. V gave up 7 bases and J gave up 3 bases, with 8 bases separating them. Per the germline V gene, CDR1 is SNHLY and CDR2 is FYNNEI. The CDR3 sequence is 12 residues long. The CDR3 DNA follows: TGTGCCAGCAAAGAGAGGACAGATACGCAGTATTTT. Translating it yields CASKERTDTQYF.

This chain joins TRBV18 and TRBJ2-1; no definite D call. This CDR3 has 11 amino acids. Germline CDR1 is KGHSH and CDR2 is LQKENI. V lost 3 bases, J lost 5 bases, and 2 bases lay in between. The CDR3 DNA follows: TGTGCCAGCTCACCCGACAATGAGCAGTTCTTC. Translating gives CASSPDNEQFF.

Ten or more counts support this clonotype. The chain combines TRBV12-3 or TRBV12-4 with TRBJ2-6, with 7 bases lining up with TRBD1. The CDR3 is made up of 15 amino acids. J was trimmed by 0 bases and V by 8 bases; bases with no gene match: 4. The CDR3 here is CASQAGGSGANVLTF. The CDR3 coding sequence is TGTGCCAGCCAGGCAGGGGGCTCTGGGGCCAACGTCCTGACTTTC.

The J gene is TRBJ2-7, the V gene TRBV6-2 or TRBV6-3; D may be TRBD2 (5 bases). This CDR3 spans 11 amino acids. Trimming took 5 bases from V and 7 from J, leaving 9 bases between them. Germline V lookup: CDR1 MNHEY, CDR2 SVGEGT. The CDR3: CASSPTREQYF. CDR3 nucleotide sequence: TGTGCCAGCAGTCCTACTAGAGAGCAGTACTTC.

This clonotype was counted only a few times. The chain combines TRBV28 with TRBJ2-5; the match to TRBD2 covers 8 bases. With 4 bases clipped from V and 4 bases from J, the junction kept 14 bases outside the gene matches. This CDR3 contains 17 residues. Germline V gene lookup returns CDR1 MDHEN and CDR2 SYDVKM. For the CDR3, the DNA is TGTGCCAGCAGTTCCTTGGGGGGAGCGGGAGTAGGAGAGACCCAGTACTTC. This translates into CASSSLGGAGVGETQYF.